Given below is one TCR beta chain in context. Its target is unknown. Sequencing was performed with immunoSEQ multiplex PCR; in TCRdb, only in-frame clones are kept and a portion is missing. The sample comprises 150,000 to 200,000 clones, around 94% of which are singletons, and just over 5% rests with the top ten. This specimen belongs to a study of T cell responses to AZD1222 COVID-19 vaccine. Study-level findings and limits: Unmutated regions of variants are reportedly targeted by nearly half of spike-specific TCRs.

CDR1 is LNHNV, CDR2 YYDKDF, per germline (reference sequence). V lost 7 bases and J lost 3; bases outside the gene matches: 10. The CDR3 length is 16 residues. The TCR sequence derives from an adult who received the AZD1222 COVID-19 vaccine. Material: peripheral blood, obtained 28 days after the second AZD1222 dose. The J gene is TRBJ1-2, the V gene TRBV15, with 11 bases lining up with TRBD1. The CDR3 region is CATNPDRGRKDYGYTF. CDR3 in DNA: TGTGCCACCAACCCGGACAGGGGGCGGAAGGACTATGGCTACACCTTC.